This is a list of T cell receptor beta chains from one sample in a study of blood T cell repertoires in COVID-19. Using immunoSEQ multiplex PCR, the repertoire was profiled, and TCRdb retains in-frame clones only, with some absent. The data contain 20,000 to 25,000 clones, roughly 88% of them singletons. Specimen: peripheral blood. The receptors shown here come from a human donor in a cohort sampled during active COVID-19. The donor label of this sample is uncertain. The CDR3 runs from the conserved cysteine through the conserved F or W. The D gene is left open where the match is weak. For some rows the clone size is stated as once, few or many, or as a class when expanded; others skip it.

>NA|NA|TRBJ2-2|TRBV28
CASSLGRTNTGELFF
TGTGCCAGCAGTTTGGGGCGAACGAACACCGGGGAGCTGTTTTTT
>TRBD1|few|TRBJ1-2|TRBV2
CASSEAGRGSRGYTF
TGTGCCAGCAGTGAAGCGGGCAGGGGGTCTCGTGGCTACACCTTC
>TRBD1|NA|TRBJ2-7|TRBV19
CASSIGTAYEQYF
TGTGCCAGTAGTATTGGGACAGCCTACGAGCAGTACTTC
>TRBD1|NA|TRBJ2-1|TRBV7-3
CASSPKGDRDLFGQFF
TGTGCCAGCAGCCCTAAAGGGGACAGGGACCTATTCGGGCAGTTCTTC
>NA|NA|TRBJ2-7|TRBV6-7
CASSYSDRPRAYEQYF
TGTGCCAGCAGTTACTCCGACAGGCCGAGGGCCTACGAGCAGTACTTC
>TRBD2|NA|TRBJ2-7|TRBV7-2
CASSLSGRHSYEQYF
TGTGCCAGCAGCTTAAGCGGGAGGCACTCCTACGAGCAGTACTTC
>NA|NA|TRBJ2-6|TRBV5-1
CASSFSGSGANVLTF
TGCGCCAGCAGCTTTAGCGGTTCTGGGGCCAACGTCCTGACTTTC
>NA|NA|TRBJ2-7|TRBV11-3
CASSLAGGRGTYEQYF
TGTGCCAGCAGCTTAGCCGGGGGTAGAGGGACCTACGAGCAGTACTTC
>TRBD2|NA|TRBJ2-3|TRBV3-1/TRBV3-2
CASSQLAGVSTDTQYF
TGTGCCAGCAGCCAGCTAGCGGGGGTAAGCACAGATACGCAGTATTTT
>TRBD1|NA|TRBJ1-1|TRBV5-8
CASTKVGTGFVTEAFF
TGTGCCAGCACCAAAGTCGGGACAGGATTCGTTACTGAAGCTTTCTTT
>NA|NA|TRBJ1-5|TRBV6-2/TRBV6-3
CASSFSPQGTQPQHF
TGTGCCAGCAGTTTCTCTCCACAGGGTACTCAGCCCCAGCATTTT
>NA|NA|TRBJ1-2|TRBV30
CAWSHRTEGNYDYTF
TGTGCCTGGAGTCACCGGACGGAGGGCAACTATGACTACACCTTC
>TRBD1|once|TRBJ1-6|TRBV4-1
CASSQGPGQGKSPLHF
TGCGCCAGCAGCCAAGGTCCGGGACAGGGTAAATCACCCCTCCACTTT
>TRBD1|NA|TRBJ1-1|TRBV28
CASRIPTPTGERTEAFF
TGTGCCAGCAGGATACCTACCCCGACAGGGGAAAGGACTGAAGCTTTCTTT
>TRBD2|NA|TRBJ2-7|TRBV5-1
CASSLRTSGSEQYF
TGCGCCAGCAGCCTTCGGACTAGCGGGAGCGAGCAGTACTTC
>NA|NA|TRBJ1-5|TRBV18
CASSPSIGNQPQHF
TGTGCCAGCTCACCATCTATAGGCAATCAGCCCCAGCATTTT
>NA|NA|TRBJ1-4|TRBV4-2
CASSHYRDGTTNEKLFF
TGTGCCAGCAGCCATTACAGGGATGGGACAACTAATGAAAAACTGTTTTTT
>NA|NA|TRBJ1-5|TRBV19
CASALRGGNQPQHF
TGTGCCAGTGCGCTAAGGGGTGGCAATCAGCCCCAGCATTTT
>NA|NA|TRBJ1-2|TRBV5-4
CASSLGQDYGYTF
TGTGCCAGCAGCTTGGGTCAGGACTATGGCTACACCTTC
>NA|once|TRBJ1-2|TRBV24-1
CATSSQGLGYTF
TGTGCCACCAGTTCCCAGGGTCTGGGCTACACCTTC
>NA|NA|TRBJ2-6|TRBV11-2
CASSPTAGLRGANVLTF
TGTGCCAGCAGCCCCACGGCAGGGCTGAGGGGGGCCAACGTCCTGACTTTC
>TRBD2|NA|TRBJ2-1|TRBV9
CASSASGTYNEQFF
TGTGCCAGCAGCGCTAGCGGGACTTACAATGAGCAGTTCTTC
>TRBD1|NA|TRBJ2-5|TRBV7-9
CASSSSQGLGETQYF
TGTGCCAGCAGCTCGTCACAGGGGTTAGGGGAGACCCAGTACTTC
>TRBD1|NA|TRBJ1-5|TRBV6-5
CASAGRGDQPQHF
TGTGCCAGCGCCGGCAGGGGGGATCAGCCCCAGCATTTT
>TRBD1|NA|TRBJ2-7|TRBV11-3
CASSHRQGTYEQYF
TGTGCCAGCAGCCATCGACAGGGCACCTACGAGCAGTACTTC
>TRBD1|NA|TRBJ1-1|TRBV5-1
CASSRRTGGPDTEAFF
TGCGCCAGCAGCCGACGGACAGGGGGCCCAGACACTGAAGCTTTCTTT
>TRBD1|NA|TRBJ2-7|TRBV6-5
CASRGTASYEQYF
TGTGCCAGCAGAGGGACAGCCTCCTACGAGCAGTACTTC
>NA|NA|TRBJ2-1|TRBV6-5
CASTQGTYNEQFF
TGTGCCAGCACACAGGGCACCTACAATGAGCAGTTCTTC
>NA|NA|TRBJ2-5|TRBV11-3
CASSLGAAQETQYF
TGTGCCAGCAGCTTAGGGGCAGCACAAGAGACCCAGTACTTC
>NA|NA|TRBJ2-6|TRBV2
CASSEAGRAGANVLTF
TGTGCCAGCAGTGAAGCGGGCAGGGCTGGGGCCAACGTCCTGACTTTC
>TRBD2|NA|TRBJ2-1|TRBV11-2
CASSLGLTSGSVGQFF
TGTGCCAGCAGCTTAGGTCTGACTAGCGGGAGTGTAGGGCAGTTCTTC
>NA|NA|TRBJ2-7|TRBV5-5
CASSFAPGLYEQYF
TGTGCCAGCAGCTTTGCCCCAGGTCTCTACGAGCAGTACTTC
>TRBD1|medium-sized|TRBJ1-5|TRBV19
CASSIGQGIRPQHF
TGTGCCAGTAGTATTGGACAGGGGATTAGGCCCCAGCATTTT
>NA|once|TRBJ2-7|TRBV5-1
CASSLRGAKYEQYF
TGCGCCAGCAGTCTCCGGGGGGCAAAGTACGAGCAGTACTTC
>NA|NA|TRBJ1-5|TRBV15
CATSRERSGNQPQHF
TGTGCCACCAGCAGAGAACGGTCCGGTAATCAGCCCCAGCATTTT